This TCR beta chain is drawn from a study of blood T cell repertoires in COVID-19. Study as a whole: Acute and convalescent COVID-19 specimens originated in the United States, Italy and Spain.

V was clipped by 7 bases and J by 7 bases, with 13 bases between them. Germline V gives CDR1 LNHDA, CDR2 SQIVND (reference sequence). This CDR3 has 12 amino acids. The protocol was immunoSEQ multiplex PCR, while the TCRdb copy is restricted to in-frame clones and leaves out a portion. The table includes roughly 71,000 clones, roughly 85% detected once. The sequence derives from a man aged 45-65 years with acute or convalescent COVID-19. The sample taken for sequencing was peripheral blood. V and J are TRBV19 and TRBJ1-1; D not certain. This CDR3 reads CASTRPDNEAFF. CDR3 nucleotides: TGTGCCAGTACCCGCCCAGATAATGAAGCTTTCTTT.